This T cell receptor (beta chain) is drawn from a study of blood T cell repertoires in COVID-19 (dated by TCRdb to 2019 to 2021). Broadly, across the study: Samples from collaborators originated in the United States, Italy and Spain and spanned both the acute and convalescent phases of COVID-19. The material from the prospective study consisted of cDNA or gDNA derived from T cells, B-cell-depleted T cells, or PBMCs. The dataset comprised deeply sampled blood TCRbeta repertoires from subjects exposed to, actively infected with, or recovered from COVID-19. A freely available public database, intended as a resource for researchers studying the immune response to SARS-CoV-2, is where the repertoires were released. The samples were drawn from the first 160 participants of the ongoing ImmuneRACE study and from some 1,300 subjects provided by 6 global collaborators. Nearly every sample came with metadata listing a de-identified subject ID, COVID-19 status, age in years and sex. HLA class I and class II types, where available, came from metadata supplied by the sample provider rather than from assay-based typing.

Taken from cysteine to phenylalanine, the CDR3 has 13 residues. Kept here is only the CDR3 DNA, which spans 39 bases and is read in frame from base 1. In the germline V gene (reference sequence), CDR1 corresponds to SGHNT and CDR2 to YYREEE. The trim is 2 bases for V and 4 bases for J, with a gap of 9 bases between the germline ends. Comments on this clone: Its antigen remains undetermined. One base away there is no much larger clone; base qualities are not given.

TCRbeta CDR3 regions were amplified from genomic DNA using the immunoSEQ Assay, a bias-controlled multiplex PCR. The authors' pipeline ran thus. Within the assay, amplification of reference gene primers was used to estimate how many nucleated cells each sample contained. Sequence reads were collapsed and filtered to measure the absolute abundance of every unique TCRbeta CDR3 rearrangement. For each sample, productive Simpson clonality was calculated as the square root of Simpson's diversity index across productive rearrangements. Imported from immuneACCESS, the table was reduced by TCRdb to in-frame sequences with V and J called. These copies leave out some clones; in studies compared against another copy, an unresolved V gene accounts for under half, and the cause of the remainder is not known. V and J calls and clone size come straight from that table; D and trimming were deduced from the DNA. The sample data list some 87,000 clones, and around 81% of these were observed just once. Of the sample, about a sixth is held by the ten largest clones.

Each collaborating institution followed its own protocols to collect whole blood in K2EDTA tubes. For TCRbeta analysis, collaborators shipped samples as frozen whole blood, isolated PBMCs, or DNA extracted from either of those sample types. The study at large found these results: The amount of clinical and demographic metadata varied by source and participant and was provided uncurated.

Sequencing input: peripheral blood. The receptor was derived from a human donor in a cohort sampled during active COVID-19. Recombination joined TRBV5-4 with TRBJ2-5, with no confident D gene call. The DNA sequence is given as TGTGCCAGCAGCTTCTACTGGGCAGAGACCCAGTACTTC. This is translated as CASSFYWAETQYF. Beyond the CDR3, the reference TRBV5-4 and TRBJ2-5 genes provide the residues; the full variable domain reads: ETGVTQSPTHLIKTRGQQVTLRCSSQSGHNTVSWYQQALGQGPQFIFQYYREEENGRGNFPPRFSGLQFPNYSSELNVNALELDDSALYLCASSFYWAETQYFGPGTRLLVL.